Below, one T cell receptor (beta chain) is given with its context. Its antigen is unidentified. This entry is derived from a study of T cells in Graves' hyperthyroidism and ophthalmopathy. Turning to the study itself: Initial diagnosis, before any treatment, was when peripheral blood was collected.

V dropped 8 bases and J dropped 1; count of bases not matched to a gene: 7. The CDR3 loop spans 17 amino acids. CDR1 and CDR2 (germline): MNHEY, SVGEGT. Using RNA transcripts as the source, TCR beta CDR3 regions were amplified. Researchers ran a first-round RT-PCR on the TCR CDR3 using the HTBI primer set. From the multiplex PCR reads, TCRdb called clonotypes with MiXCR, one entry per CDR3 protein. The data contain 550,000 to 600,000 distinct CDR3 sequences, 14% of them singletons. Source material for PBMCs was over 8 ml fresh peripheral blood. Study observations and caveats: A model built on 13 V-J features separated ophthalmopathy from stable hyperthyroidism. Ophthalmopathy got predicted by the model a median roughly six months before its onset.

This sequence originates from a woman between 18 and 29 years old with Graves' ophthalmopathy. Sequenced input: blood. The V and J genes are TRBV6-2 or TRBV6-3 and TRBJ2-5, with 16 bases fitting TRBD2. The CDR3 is CASGTSGRGGAQETQYF. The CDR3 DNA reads TGTGCCAGCGGGACTAGCGGGAGGGGGGGAGCCCAAGAGACCCAGTACTTC.